This T cell receptor beta chain was captured in a study of cytomegalovirus exposure and HLA in healthy donors. Study conclusions and caveats: TCR beta chain V- and J-gene trimming was linked, in a later analysis, to a missense variant in DCLRE1C. Productive status was seen about 87% or about 30% of the time for most TCR beta V segments in an earlier analysis. Under in vitro conditions, a few CMV-associated chains were confirmed as specific for CMV antigens.

As for this clone: The antigen is unknown.

The V and J ends lost 5 bases and 2 bases, in that order; junction bases with no gene match: 6. Germline CDR1 reads MNHEY; CDR2 reads SMNVEV (reference sequence). This CDR3 is built from 15 residues. PCR primers comprised 60 Vbeta and 13 Jbeta primers. Clones were read by immunoSEQ multiplex PCR, and TCRdb kept only the in-frame ones, dropping some. The data hold around 28,000 clones, with 80% to 90% observed a single time. The TCR comes from a boy aged 5-17 years in good health and CMV-seronegative. Sequenced material: PBMCs. This rearrangement joins TRBV27 to TRBJ2-5; the match to TRBD1 covers 9 bases. The CDR3 spells CASSPQGARQETQYF. CDR3 DNA: TGTGCCAGCAGTCCACAGGGGGCGCGGCAAGAGACCCAGTACTTC.